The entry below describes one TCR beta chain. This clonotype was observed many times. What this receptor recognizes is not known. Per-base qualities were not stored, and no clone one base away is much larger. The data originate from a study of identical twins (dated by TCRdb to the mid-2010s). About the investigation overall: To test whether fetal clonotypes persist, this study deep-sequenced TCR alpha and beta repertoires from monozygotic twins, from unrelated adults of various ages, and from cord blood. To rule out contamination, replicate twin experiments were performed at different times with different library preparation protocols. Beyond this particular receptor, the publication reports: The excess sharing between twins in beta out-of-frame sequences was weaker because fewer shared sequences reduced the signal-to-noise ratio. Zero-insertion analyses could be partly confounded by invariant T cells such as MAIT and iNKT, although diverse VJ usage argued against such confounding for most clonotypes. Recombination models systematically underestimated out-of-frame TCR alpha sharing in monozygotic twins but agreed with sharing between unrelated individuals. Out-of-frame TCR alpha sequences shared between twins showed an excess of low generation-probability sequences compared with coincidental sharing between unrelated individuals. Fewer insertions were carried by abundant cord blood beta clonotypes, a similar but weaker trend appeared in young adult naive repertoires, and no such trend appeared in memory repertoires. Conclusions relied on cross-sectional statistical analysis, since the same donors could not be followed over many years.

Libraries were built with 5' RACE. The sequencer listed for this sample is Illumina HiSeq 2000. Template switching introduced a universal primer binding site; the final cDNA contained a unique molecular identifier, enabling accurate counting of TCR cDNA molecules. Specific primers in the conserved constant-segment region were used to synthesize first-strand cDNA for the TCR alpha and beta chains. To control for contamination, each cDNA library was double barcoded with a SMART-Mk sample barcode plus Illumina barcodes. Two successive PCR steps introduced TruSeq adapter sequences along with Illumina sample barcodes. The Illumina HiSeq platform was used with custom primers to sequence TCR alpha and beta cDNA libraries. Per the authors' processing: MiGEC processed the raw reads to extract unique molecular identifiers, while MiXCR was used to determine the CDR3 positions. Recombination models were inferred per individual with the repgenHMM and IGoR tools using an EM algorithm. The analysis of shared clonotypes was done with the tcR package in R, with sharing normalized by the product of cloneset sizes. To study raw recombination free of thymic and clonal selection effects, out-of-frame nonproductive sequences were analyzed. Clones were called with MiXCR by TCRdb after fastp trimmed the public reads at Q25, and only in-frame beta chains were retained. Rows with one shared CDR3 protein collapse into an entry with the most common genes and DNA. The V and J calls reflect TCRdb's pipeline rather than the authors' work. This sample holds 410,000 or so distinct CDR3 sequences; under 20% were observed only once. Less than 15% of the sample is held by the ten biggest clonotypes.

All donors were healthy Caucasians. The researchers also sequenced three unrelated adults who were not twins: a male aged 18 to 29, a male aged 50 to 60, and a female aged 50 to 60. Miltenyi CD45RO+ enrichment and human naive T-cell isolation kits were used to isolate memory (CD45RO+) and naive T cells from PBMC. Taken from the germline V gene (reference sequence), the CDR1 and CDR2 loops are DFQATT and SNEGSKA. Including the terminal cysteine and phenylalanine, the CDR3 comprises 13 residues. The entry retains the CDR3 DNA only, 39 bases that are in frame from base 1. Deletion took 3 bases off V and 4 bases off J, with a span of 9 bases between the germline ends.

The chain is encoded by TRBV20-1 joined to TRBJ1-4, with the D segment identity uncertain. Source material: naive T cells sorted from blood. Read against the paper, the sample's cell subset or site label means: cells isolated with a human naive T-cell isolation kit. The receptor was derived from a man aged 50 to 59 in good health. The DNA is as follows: TGCAGTGCTAGTCGTCAGAGTAATGAAAAACTGTTTTTT. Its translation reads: CSASRQSNEKLFF.